The 5 T cell receptor beta chains below all came from one sample that was sequenced in a study of T cell responses to AZD1222 COVID-19 vaccine. Produced via immunoSEQ multiplex PCR; TCRdb's table is partial and in-frame only. Among more than 70,000 clones listed, 87% were seen once. The specimen was peripheral blood, collected on day 0 of AZD1222 vaccination. Source of these receptors: an adult in good health.

The chain recombines TRBV7-9 with TRBJ1-1; TRBD1 might be the D (5 bases). The germline V and J ends were trimmed by 1 base and 2 bases, with 8 bases remaining between them. This CDR3 spans 14 amino acids. Germline V gene data show CDR1 as SEHNR and CDR2 as FQNEAQ (reference sequence). The DNA for the CDR3 is TGTGCCAGCAGCTTAGTTCAGGGAAACACTGAAGCTTTCTTT. Amino acid sequence: CASSLVQGNTEAFF.

The chain links TRBV6-2 or TRBV6-3 to TRBJ1-5, with TRBD1 as a possible D gene (6 bases). Trimming took 6 bases from V and 7 from J, leaving 25 bases between them. The CDR3 runs 17 residues. Germline CDR1 reads MNHEY; CDR2 reads SVGEGT. The CDR3: CASSRPWNTGAGQPQHF. The CDR3 DNA reads TGTGCCAGCAGCAGGCCCTGGAACACGGGGGCAGGACAGCCCCAGCATTTT.

The chain is built from TRBV6-5 and TRBJ1-5; D is perhaps TRBD1 (6 bases). Germline V gene data show CDR1 as MNHEY and CDR2 as SVGAGI. The CDR3 runs 16 residues. The V end lost 4 bases, the J end lost 0 bases, and 13 bases lay between the germline ends. CDR3 residues: CASSFVQGYSNQPQHF. Here the CDR3 DNA reads TGTGCCAGCAGTTTTGTACAGGGATATAGCAATCAGCCCCAGCATTTT.

This sequence joins TRBV19 and TRBJ2-7, with D uncertain. The CDR3 length is 11 residues. Looked up from germline, CDR1 is LNHDA and CDR2 is SQIVND (reference sequence). Deletions cut 4 bases from V and 7 bases from J, with 8 bases between. The CDR3 loop reads CASSTPMEQYF. The CDR3, as DNA: TGTGCCAGTAGTACTCCCATGGAGCAGTACTTC. The full variable domain, with the rest looked up from reference TRBV19 and TRBJ2-7, is DGGITQSPKYLFRKEGQNVTLSCEQNLNHDAMYWYRQDPGQGLRLIYYSQIVNDFQKGDIAEGYSVSREKKESFPLTVTSAQKNPTAFYLCASSTPMEQYFGPGTRLTVT.

This clone has only a few counts. The chain uses TRBV7-8 and TRBJ1-5; 12 bases agree with TRBD1. Germline V gene lookup returns CDR1 SGHVS and CDR2 FQNEAQ. V lost 1 base and J lost 4; bases outside the gene matches: 14. The CDR3 loop spans 20 amino acids. The CDR3 DNA reads TGTGCCAGCAGCTTAGTTTTAGAGGTGGGACAGGGGGCTTTAAATCAGCCCCAGCATTTT. Residues: CASSLVLEVGQGALNQPQHF.